A selection of T cell receptor beta chains follows, all from one sample in a study of CD8+CD57+ T cells in acquired aplastic anemia. TCRdb recomputed calls from the reads with MiXCR, one row per CDR3 protein. Counted here are 250,000 to 300,000 distinct CDR3 sequences, around 60% occurring once; the ten biggest clones make up 7% to 9%. Input material: sorted CD4+, CD8+, or CD8+CD57+ T cells (not recorded which) from PBMCs. These receptors were obtained from a human donor with severe aplastic anemia or a healthy control (not recorded which). CDR3s include the opening cysteine and the closing phenylalanine or tryptophan. Each record gives: V gene, D gene, J gene, clone size, CDR3 DNA, CDR3 protein. The D gene is left open where the match is weak. Part of the rows lack a size; the others show once, few, many or a class for expanded clones.

TRBV6-1,.,TRBJ1-3,many,TGTGCCAGCAGTGAATCAGGGACTGGAAACACCATATATTTT,CASSESGTGNTIYF
TRBV29-1,.,TRBJ2-7,.,TGCAGCGTTGAAGATCCCCCAGGGGTAGAGCAGTACTTC,CSVEDPPGVEQYF
TRBV5-1,TRBD2,TRBJ2-5,.,TGCGCCAGTCGGACTAGCGGGAGACGAGAGACCCAGTACTTC,CASRTSGRRETQYF
TRBV28,.,TRBJ2-1,many,TGTGCCAGCAGTCTCGTGTCAGGGGATGAGCAGTTCTTC,CASSLVSGDEQFF
TRBV5-8,.,TRBJ2-5,many,TGTGCCAGCAGCTTAGTTGCCGGAGGGGGAAACCAAGAGACCCAGTACTTC,CASSLVAGGGNQETQYF
TRBV6-1,.,TRBJ1-1,.,TGTGCCAGCAGGATGGACGGAAACACGGGGGCCAACACTGAAGCTTTCTTT,CASRMDGNTGANTEAFF
TRBV14,TRBD1,TRBJ1-1,many,TGTGCCAGCACTTTGACAGGGTGGAACACTGAAGCTTTCTTT,CASTLTGWNTEAFF
TRBV7-9,.,TRBJ1-6,few,TGTGCCAGCAGCTTCGAGTATACGAATCCACCCCTCCACTTT,CASSFEYTNPPLHF
TRBV10-1,TRBD2,TRBJ2-1,.,TGCGCCAGCAGCCAAGAGTTGGGCGGGGGGGCCAATGAGCAGTCCTTC,CASSQELGGGANEQSF
TRBV19,TRBD1,TRBJ2-7,.,TGTGCCAGTAGTGTGCTTCCGGGGACAGGGGTTGCCGAGCAGTACTTC,CASSVLPGTGVAEQYF
TRBV5-6,TRBD2,TRBJ2-5,.,TGTGCCAGCAGCTTGAAGACTAGCGGGGGGCGGAAGACCCAGTACTTC,CASSLKTSGGRKTQYF